This T cell receptor beta chain came from a study of T cells in Graves' hyperthyroidism and ophthalmopathy. Findings and limits, study-wide: Ophthalmopathy was told apart from stable hyperthyroidism by a 13 V-J model. In blood, most of the thyroid clonotypes expanded above 0.001 were also present.

This clonotype was counted ten times or more. The antigen remains unidentified. Stability of Graves' hyperthyroidism was defined as absent ophthalmopathy progression within 18 months. Cells are PBMCs isolated from about 10 ml of fresh blood. The CDR3 regions of TCR beta were amplified from RNA transcripts. With the HTBI primer set, the TCR CDR3 went through a first round of RT-PCR. A single record per CDR3 protein comes from TCRdb applying MiXCR to the multiplex PCR reads. There are roughly 420,000 distinct CDR3 sequences in the sample; about 15% occur only once, and around 7.3% lies in the top ten. V was shortened by 8 bases and J by 4 bases, with 16 bases between the two germline ends. Germline V gene sequence: CDR1 MNHEY, CDR2 SMNVEV (reference sequence). The length of the CDR3 is 14 residues.

Specimen: blood. The TCR sequence derives from a woman between 18 and 29 years old with Graves' hyperthyroidism. This chain connects TRBV27 to TRBJ2-3; no clear D gene. The CDR3 reads CASSVYQASDTQYF. CDR3 DNA: TGTGCCAGCTCAGTTTATCAGGCATCAGATACGCAGTATTTT.